These T cell receptor beta chains were read from a single sample in a study of T cell repertoires in cytomegalovirus infection. TCRdb passed the reads through MiXCR, listing each CDR3 protein once. Here the sample spans about 140,000 distinct CDR3 sequences, 5.5% to 7% being singletons. The source material was PBMCs. The receptors originated from a human donor in good health (CMV status not recorded). Some clones in this sample may be carry-over from other donors' samples. Each CDR3 is given with its conserved first and last residue. D genes are given only for firm matches. Size is omitted from some rows. Given values are once, few, many or a class for expanded clones.

V gene	clone size	D gene	J gene	CDR3 DNA	CDR3 protein
TRBV19	many	NA	TRBJ1-6	TGTGCCAGTGGTCAGTCGAATAATTCACCCCTCCACTTT	CASGQSNNSPLHF
TRBV19	NA	NA	TRBJ2-2	TGTGCCAGTATTAATGGGGGTCAGAACACCGGGGAGCTGTTTTTT	CASINGGQNTGELFF
TRBV19	few	NA	TRBJ2-7	TGTGCCAGTAGTATATCGCTATCGATGAGCTCCTACGAGCAGTACTTC	CASSISLSMSSYEQYF
TRBV20-1	NA	TRBD1	TRBJ2-5	TGCAGTGCTAGAGATTGGTCAGGGGGCGAAGGGGAGACCCAGTACTTC	CSARDWSGGEGETQYF
TRBV7-8	many	NA	TRBJ2-1	TGTGCCAGCTCCCGGGGCGGGGCTAGGACGGATGAGCAGTTCTTC	CASSRGGARTDEQFF
TRBV2	many	TRBD1	TRBJ1-2	TGTGCCAGCAGTTGGGACAGCTCGGGCCTTGGCTACACCTTC	CASSWDSSGLGYTF
TRBV24-1	few	TRBD2	TRBJ2-1	TGTGCCACCAGTGATGGGGGCAAGCGGGGGACCTACAATGAGCAGTTCTTC	CATSDGGKRGTYNEQFF
TRBV7-8	many	NA	TRBJ2-2	TGTGCCAGCAGCTATAGCCAGGGGAGCTGGGACGGGGAGCTGTTTTTT	CASSYSQGSWDGELFF
TRBV20-1	few	NA	TRBJ1-5	TGCAGTGCTAGAGTCTCCAGCCGGGACCAGCCCCAGCATTTT	CSARVSSRDQPQHF
TRBV2	few	NA	TRBJ2-4	TGTGCCAGCAGACGTAGACAGGCTCTAAACCAAAACATTCAGTACTTC	CASRRRQALNQNIQYF
TRBV15	many	NA	TRBJ1-1	TGTGCCACCAGCAAGAAACAGCCGGGACGGGAAGCTTTCTTT	CATSKKQPGREAFF
TRBV12-3/TRBV12-4	few	NA	TRBJ2-1	TGTGCCAGCAGAATATACCGGAGTGAGCAGTTCTTC	CASRIYRSEQFF
TRBV4-2	few	NA	TRBJ2-1	TGTGCCAGCAGCCACGGAGGGACGGAGGGGGACAATGAGCAGTTCTTC	CASSHGGTEGDNEQFF
TRBV10-3	NA	TRBD1	TRBJ2-7	TGTGCCATCAGTCCCGGGACAGGGGGCGACGAGCAGTACTTC	CAISPGTGGDEQYF
TRBV28	NA	NA	TRBJ2-3	TGTGCCAGCAGAGGGGGGGCTACAGATACGCAGTATTTT	CASRGGATDTQYF
TRBV7-9	many	TRBD1	TRBJ2-1	TGTGCCAGCAGAATTGACGTGGGACAGGGTTCCACAGAGGGACGGACCAATGAGCAGTTCTTC	CASRIDVGQGSTEGRTNEQFF
TRBV5-1	many	NA	TRBJ1-1	TGCGCCAGCAGCTTGGTTGGGTGGGACACTGAAGCTTTCTTT	CASSLVGWDTEAFF
TRBV20-1	many	TRBD2	TRBJ2-7	TGCAGTGCAGTAGAGGCAGCGGGGGCCGTCTACGAGCAGTACTTC	CSAVEAAGAVYEQYF
TRBV7-9	many	NA	TRBJ2-3	TGTGCCAGCAGCTGGATATCCGGGAGCACAGATACGCAGTATTTT	CASSWISGSTDTQYF
TRBV13	many	NA	TRBJ2-7	TGTGCCAGCAGCTTCGGCCCTTCCTACGAGCAGTACTTC	CASSFGPSYEQYF
TRBV7-2	many	NA	TRBJ2-4	TGTGCCAGCAGCTTAGCGTCAGTTCAGTACTTC	CASSLASVQYF
TRBV5-1	many	TRBD1	TRBJ2-1	TGCGCCAGCAGCCCACGTGGGACAGTTTACAATGAGCAGTTCTTC	CASSPRGTVYNEQFF
TRBV2	many	TRBD1	TRBJ1-1	TGTGCCAGCGGGGGGGACAGAACGAACACTGAAGCTTTCTTT	CASGGDRTNTEAFF
TRBV7-2	many	NA	TRBJ2-2	TGCGCCAGCGAACCTCAGGGGTACGGGGAGCTGTTTTTT	CASEPQGYGELFF
TRBV30	NA	NA	TRBJ2-1	TGTGCCTGGAGATCCCTGTCAATCCAGTTCTTC	CAWRSLSIQFF
TRBV19	many	NA	TRBJ2-5	TGTGCCAGTAGTGCCGGGACCCAAGAGACCCAGTACTTC	CASSAGTQETQYF
TRBV7-2	many	NA	TRBJ1-3	TGTGCCAGCAGCTTAGATCCTGTCTCTGGAAACACCATATATTTT	CASSLDPVSGNTIYF
TRBV2	NA	TRBD2	TRBJ2-5	TGTGCCAGCAGTGAGGAGCGGGGGGTACAAGAGACCCAGTACTTC	CASSEERGVQETQYF
TRBV12-3/TRBV12-4	NA	NA	TRBJ2-1	TGTGCCATCCAGGAGAATGAGCAGTTCTTC	CAIQENEQFF
TRBV19	many	TRBD1	TRBJ1-5	TGTGCCAGTAGTCCGGGACAGCTCAATCAGCCCCAGCATTTT	CASSPGQLNQPQHF
TRBV6-2/TRBV6-3	many	NA	TRBJ1-1	TGTGCCAGCAGCCTCCGGGACCGGTGGTACACTGAAGCTTTCTTT	CASSLRDRWYTEAFF
TRBV6-2/TRBV6-3	many	NA	TRBJ2-5	TGTGCCATCAAAAGAGGACCCCAAGAGACCCAGTACTTC	CAIKRGPQETQYF
TRBV7-2	many	NA	TRBJ1-4	TGTGCCAGCAGCTTATCGTTAGGGGATAATGAAAAACTGTTTTTT	CASSLSLGDNEKLFF
TRBV20-1	many	NA	TRBJ1-4	TGCAGTGCTAGAGATCAGGGTTCAACTAATGAAAAACTGTTTTTT	CSARDQGSTNEKLFF
TRBV10-3	many	TRBD1	TRBJ2-5	TGTGCCTTTTCACAGGGGAACCAAGAGACCCAGTACTTC	CAFSQGNQETQYF
TRBV2	NA	NA	TRBJ2-2	TGTGCCAGCAGGGGGATGAGAACCGGGGAGCTGTTTTTT	CASRGMRTGELFF
TRBV6-2/TRBV6-3	NA	TRBD1	TRBJ2-1	TGTGCCAGCATTCGGGACAGGGTAAAGAATGAGCAGTTCTTC	CASIRDRVKNEQFF
TRBV7-7	NA	NA	TRBJ2-2	TGTGCCAGCAGCGCCCGGGGGACCGGGGAGCTGTTTTTT	CASSARGTGELFF
TRBV6-2/TRBV6-3	NA	NA	TRBJ2-1	TGTGCCAGCAGTTATACGTTCAGTGAGCAGTTCTTC	CASSYTFSEQFF
TRBV6-2/TRBV6-3	many	TRBD2	TRBJ2-7	TGTGCCAGCAGTTCGCCAGCGGGGCCCTACAGCGAGCAGTACTTC	CASSSPAGPYSEQYF
TRBV29-1	few	TRBD2	TRBJ2-7	TGCAGCGTCCCCGGGACTAGCGGGGGCCTGAGCTCCTACGAGCAGTACTTC	CSVPGTSGGLSSYEQYF
TRBV7-2	NA	NA	TRBJ1-6	TGTGCCAGCAGCTATACCCCTCGGTCCCTCCACTTT	CASSYTPRSLHF
TRBV2	few	NA	TRBJ1-1	TGTGCCAGCAGGGTGGCAGCCACTGAAGCTTTCTTT	CASRVAATEAFF
TRBV7-3	many	NA	TRBJ1-1	TGTGCCAGCAGCTTCGGCCGTAGGGGCCTCACTGAAGCTTTCTTT	CASSFGRRGLTEAFF
TRBV2	NA	NA	TRBJ2-7	TGTGCCAGCACGCCCCGGGCACAGGGAGGGTCCTACGAGCAGTACTTC	CASTPRAQGGSYEQYF
TRBV4-1	many	NA	TRBJ2-5	TGCGCCAGCAGCCAAGGGGGGGAGACCCAGTACTTC	CASSQGGETQYF
TRBV5-1	many	NA	TRBJ1-2	TGCGCCAGCAGCTTGGGCACCTTCTATGGCTACACCTTC	CASSLGTFYGYTF
TRBV24-1	many	NA	TRBJ1-5	TGTGCCACCAGTGATCGGGATAGCAATCAGCCCCAGCATTTT	CATSDRDSNQPQHF
TRBV7-2	many	NA	TRBJ2-7	TGTGCCAGCAGCTCCCCGACCCGCTACGAGCAGTACTTC	CASSSPTRYEQYF
TRBV28	few	NA	TRBJ2-7	TGTGCCAGCAGTCACCTGACAGGCCGGGCCTACGAGCAGTACTTC	CASSHLTGRAYEQYF
TRBV5-1	NA	TRBD1	TRBJ2-1	TGCGCCAGCAGCTGGGGGACAGGGGGCAATGAGCAGTTCTTC	CASSWGTGGNEQFF
TRBV10-3	many	TRBD1	TRBJ1-6	TGTGCCACCAGTCCGGGACAGGGATTTAAGGATTCACCCCTCCACTTT	CATSPGQGFKDSPLHF
TRBV20-1	many	NA	TRBJ1-6	TGCAGTGCCGCGAAGACGCCGTTGGGACCCCTCCACTTT	CSAAKTPLGPLHF
TRBV19	few	NA	TRBJ1-1	TGTGCCAGTAGTATAGCGGGGGGGCTTGGCACTGAAGCTTTCTTT	CASSIAGGLGTEAFF
TRBV28	many	NA	TRBJ2-7	TGTGCCAGCAGGGGTACGGCCTACGAGCAGTACTTC	CASRGTAYEQYF